This T cell receptor beta chain derives from a study of blood T cell repertoires in COVID-19. V lost 1 base, J lost 5 bases, and 12 bases lay in between. The CDR3 sequence is 14 residues long. The germline CDR1 and CDR2 sequences are SGDLS and YYNGEE. TCRdb keeps only in-frame clones here, not all; method: immunoSEQ multiplex PCR. The data hold approximately 150,000 clones, with approximately 81% observed a single time. The chain employs TRBV9 and TRBJ2-5, with a possible D match to TRBD1 (5 bases). This receptor was identified in a woman between 45 and 60 years old with COVID-19, enrolled during active disease. Sequenced: peripheral blood. CDR3 bases: TGTGCCAGCAGCGTATCCCCGGCAGGGGAGACCCAGTACTTC. This sequence encodes CASSVSPAGETQYF.